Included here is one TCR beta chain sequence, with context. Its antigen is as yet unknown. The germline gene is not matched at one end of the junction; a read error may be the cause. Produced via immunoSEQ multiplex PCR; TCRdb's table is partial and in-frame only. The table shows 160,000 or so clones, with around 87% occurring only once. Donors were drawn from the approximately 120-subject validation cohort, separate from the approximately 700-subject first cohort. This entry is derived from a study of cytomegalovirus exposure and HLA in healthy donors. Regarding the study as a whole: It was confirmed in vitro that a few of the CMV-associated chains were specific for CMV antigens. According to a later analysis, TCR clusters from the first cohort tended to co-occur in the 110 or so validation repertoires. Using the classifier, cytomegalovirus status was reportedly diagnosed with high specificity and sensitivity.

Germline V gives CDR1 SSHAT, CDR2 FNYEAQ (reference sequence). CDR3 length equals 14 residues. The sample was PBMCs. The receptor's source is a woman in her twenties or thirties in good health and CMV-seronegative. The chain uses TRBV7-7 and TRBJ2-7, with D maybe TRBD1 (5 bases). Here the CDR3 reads CASSPSGHSYEQYF. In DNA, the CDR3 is TGTGCTAGCAGCCCCTCAGGGCACTCCTACGAGCAGTACTTC. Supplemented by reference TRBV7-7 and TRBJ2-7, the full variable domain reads GAGVSQSPRYKVTKRGQDVTLRCDPISSHATLYWYQQALGQGPEFLTYFNYEAQPDKSGLPSDRFSAERPEGSISTLTIQRTEQRDSAMYRCASSPSGHSYEQYFGPGTRLTVT.